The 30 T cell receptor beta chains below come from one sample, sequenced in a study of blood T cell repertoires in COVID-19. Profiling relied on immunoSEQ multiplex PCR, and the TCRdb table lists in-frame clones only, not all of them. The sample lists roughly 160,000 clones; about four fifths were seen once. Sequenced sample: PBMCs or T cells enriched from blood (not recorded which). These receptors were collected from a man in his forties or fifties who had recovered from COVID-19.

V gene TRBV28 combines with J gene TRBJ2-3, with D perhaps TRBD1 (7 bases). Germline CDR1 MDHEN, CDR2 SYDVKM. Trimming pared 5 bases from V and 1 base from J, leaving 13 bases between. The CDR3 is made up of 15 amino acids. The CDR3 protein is CASSRGTAGTDTQYF. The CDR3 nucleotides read TGTGCCAGCAGTCGCGGGACAGCTGGCACAGATACGCAGTATTTT.

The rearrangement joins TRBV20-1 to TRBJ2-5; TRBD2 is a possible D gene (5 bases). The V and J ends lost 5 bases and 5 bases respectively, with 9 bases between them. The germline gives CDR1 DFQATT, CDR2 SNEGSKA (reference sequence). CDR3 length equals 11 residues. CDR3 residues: CSAHTGETQYF. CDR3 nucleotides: TGCAGTGCTCATACGGGGGAGACCCAGTACTTC.

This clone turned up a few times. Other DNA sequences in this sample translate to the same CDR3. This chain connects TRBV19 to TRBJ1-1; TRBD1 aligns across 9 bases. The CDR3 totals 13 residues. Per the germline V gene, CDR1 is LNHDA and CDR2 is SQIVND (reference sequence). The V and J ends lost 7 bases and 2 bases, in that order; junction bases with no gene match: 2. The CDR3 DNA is TGTGCCAGTAAAACAGGGGGCAACACTGAAGCTTTCTTT. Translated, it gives CASKTGGNTEAFF.

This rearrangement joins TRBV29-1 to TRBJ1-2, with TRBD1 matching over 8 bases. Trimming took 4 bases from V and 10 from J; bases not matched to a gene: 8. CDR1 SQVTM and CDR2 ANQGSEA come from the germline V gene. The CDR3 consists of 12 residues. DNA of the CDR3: TGCAGCGTTGGCCCAGGGGGCTTGGTCTACACCTTC. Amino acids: CSVGPGGLVYTF.

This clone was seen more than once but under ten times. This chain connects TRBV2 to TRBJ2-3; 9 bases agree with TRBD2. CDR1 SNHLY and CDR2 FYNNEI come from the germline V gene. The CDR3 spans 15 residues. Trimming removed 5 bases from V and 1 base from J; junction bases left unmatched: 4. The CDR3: CASSRLAGGTDTQYF. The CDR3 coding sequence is TGTGCCAGCAGTCGTTTAGCGGGGGGCACAGATACGCAGTATTTT.

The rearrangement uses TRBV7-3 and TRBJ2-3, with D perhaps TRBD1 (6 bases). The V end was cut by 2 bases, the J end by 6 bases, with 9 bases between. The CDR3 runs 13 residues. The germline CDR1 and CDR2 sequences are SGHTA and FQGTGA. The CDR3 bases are TGTGCCAGCAGCTTAGAGGGGGTCGATACGCAGTATTTT. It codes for CASSLEGVDTQYF.

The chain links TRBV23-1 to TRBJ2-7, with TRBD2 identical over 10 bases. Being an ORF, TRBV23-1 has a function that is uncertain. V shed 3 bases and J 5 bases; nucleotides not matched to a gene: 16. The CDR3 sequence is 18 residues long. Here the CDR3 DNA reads TGCGCCAGCAGTCACAGGCTAGCGGGAGTTTTTTCGGGCGACGAGCAGTACTTC. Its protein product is CASSHRLAGVFSGDEQYF.

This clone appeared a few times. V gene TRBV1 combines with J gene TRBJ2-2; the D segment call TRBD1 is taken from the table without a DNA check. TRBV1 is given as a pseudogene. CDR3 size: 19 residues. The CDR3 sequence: CTSSQEGARGILRTGELFF. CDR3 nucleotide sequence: TGCACCAGCAGCCAAGAGGGGGCCAGGGGGATTTTACGCACCGGGGAGCTGTTTTTT.

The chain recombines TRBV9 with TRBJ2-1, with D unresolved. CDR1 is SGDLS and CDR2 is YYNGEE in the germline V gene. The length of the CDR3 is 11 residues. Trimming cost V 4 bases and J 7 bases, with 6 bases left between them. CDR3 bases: TGTGCCAGCAGCCCACTAAATGAGCAGTTCTTC. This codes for CASSPLNEQFF. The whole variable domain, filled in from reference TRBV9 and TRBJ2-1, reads DSGVTQTPKHLITATGQRVTLRCSPRSGDLSVYWYQQSLDQGLQFLIQYYNGEERAKGNILERFSAQQFPDLHSELNLSSLELGDSALYFCASSPLNEQFFGPGTRLTVL.

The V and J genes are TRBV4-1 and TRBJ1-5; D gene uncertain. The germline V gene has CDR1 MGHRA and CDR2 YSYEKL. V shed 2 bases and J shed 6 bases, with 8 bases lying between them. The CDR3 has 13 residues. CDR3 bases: TGCGCCAGCAGCCAATTAGAAACTCAGCCCCAGCATTTT. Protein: CASSQLETQPQHF.

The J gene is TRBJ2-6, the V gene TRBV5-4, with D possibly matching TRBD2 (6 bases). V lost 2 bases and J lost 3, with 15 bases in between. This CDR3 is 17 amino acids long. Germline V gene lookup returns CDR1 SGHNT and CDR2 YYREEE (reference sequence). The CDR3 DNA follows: TGTGCCAGCAGCTTACCCGTTGCGGGGCTTGGGGCCAACGTCCTGACTTTC. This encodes CASSLPVAGLGANVLTF.

The chain's CDR3 is CASSDPAGASPRGRELFF. As DNA, the CDR3 is TGCGCCAGCAGTGACCCAGCAGGGGCTAGCCCTCGGGGAAGGGAGCTGTTTTTT. The chain has TRBV10-2 and TRBJ2-2; D is possibly TRBD1 (6 bases). This CDR3 is built from 18 residues. V lost 3 bases, J lost 9 bases, and 26 bases lay in between. The germline CDR1 and CDR2 sequences are WSHSY and SAAADI.

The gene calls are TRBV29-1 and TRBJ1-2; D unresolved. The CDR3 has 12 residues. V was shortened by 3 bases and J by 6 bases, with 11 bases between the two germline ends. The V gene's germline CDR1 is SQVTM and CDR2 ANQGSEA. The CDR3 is CSVDEGRNGYTF. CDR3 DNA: TGCAGCGTTGACGAGGGAAGGAATGGCTACACCTTC.

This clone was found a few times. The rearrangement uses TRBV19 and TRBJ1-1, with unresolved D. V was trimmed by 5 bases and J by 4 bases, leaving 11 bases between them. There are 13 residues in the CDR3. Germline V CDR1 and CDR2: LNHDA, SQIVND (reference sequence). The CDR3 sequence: CASSLTLGTEAFF. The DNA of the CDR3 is TGTGCCAGTAGTTTGACTCTAGGCACTGAAGCTTTCTTT. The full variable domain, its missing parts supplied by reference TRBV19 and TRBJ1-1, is DGGITQSPKYLFRKEGQNVTLSCEQNLNHDAMYWYRQDPGQGLRLIYYSQIVNDFQKGDIAEGYSVSREKKESFPLTVTSAQKNPTAFYLCASSLTLGTEAFFGQGTRLTVV.

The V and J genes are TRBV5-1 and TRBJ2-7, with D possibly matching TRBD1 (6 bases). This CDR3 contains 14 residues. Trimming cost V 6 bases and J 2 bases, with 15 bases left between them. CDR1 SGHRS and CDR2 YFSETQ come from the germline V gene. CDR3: CASNQGQGTYEQYF. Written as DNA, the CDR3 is TGCGCCAGCAACCAGGGGCAGGGTACCTACGAGCAGTACTTC.

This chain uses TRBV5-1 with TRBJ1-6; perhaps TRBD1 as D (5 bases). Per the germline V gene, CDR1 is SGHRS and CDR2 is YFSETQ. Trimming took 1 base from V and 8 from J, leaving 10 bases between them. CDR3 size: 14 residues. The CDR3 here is CASSLKWGDSPLHF. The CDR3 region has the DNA TGCGCCAGCAGCTTGAAGTGGGGGGATTCACCCCTCCACTTT.

The CDR3 nucleotides read TGTGCCAGCAGCCGACTGACTAGCGGGAGTCAGGAGCAGTTCTTC. Encoded protein: CASSRLTSGSQEQFF. This chain joins TRBV2 and TRBJ2-1, with 12 bases aligning to TRBD2. Germline CDR1 reads SNHLY; CDR2 reads FYNNEI. After removal of 6 bases from V and 10 bases from J, the junction contained 10 bases not matched to a gene. The CDR3 sequence is 15 residues long.

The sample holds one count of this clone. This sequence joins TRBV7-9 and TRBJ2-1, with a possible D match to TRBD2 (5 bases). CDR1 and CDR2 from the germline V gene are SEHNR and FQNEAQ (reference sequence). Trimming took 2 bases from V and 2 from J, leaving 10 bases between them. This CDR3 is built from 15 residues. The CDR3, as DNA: TGTGCCAGCAGCTTAAACGGGATAACCTACAATGAGCAGTTCTTC. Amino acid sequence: CASSLNGITYNEQFF.

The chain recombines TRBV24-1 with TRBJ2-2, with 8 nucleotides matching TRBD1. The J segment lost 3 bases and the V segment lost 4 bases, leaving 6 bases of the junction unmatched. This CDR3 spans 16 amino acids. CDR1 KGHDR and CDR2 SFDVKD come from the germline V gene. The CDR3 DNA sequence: TGTGCCACCAGTGACCCGGGGACAGGAGACACCGGGGAGCTGTTTTTT. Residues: CATSDPGTGDTGELFF.

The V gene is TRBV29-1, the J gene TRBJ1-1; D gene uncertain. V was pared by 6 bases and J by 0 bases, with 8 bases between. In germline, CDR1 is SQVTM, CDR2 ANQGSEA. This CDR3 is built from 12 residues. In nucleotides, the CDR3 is TGCAGCGTCGGGTTCATGAACACTGAAGCTTTCTTT. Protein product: CSVGFMNTEAFF.

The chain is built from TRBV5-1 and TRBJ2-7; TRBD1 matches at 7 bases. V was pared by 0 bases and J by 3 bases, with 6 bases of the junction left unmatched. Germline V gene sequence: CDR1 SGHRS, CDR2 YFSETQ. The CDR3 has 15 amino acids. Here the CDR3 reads CASSLEWTGNYEQYF. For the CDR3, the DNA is TGCGCCAGCAGCTTGGAGTGGACAGGCAACTACGAGCAGTACTTC.

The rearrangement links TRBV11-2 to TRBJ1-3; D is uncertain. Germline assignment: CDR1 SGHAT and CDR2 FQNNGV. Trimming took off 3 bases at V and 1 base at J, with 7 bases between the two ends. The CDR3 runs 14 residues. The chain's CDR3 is CASSFQASGNTIYF. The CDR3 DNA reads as TGTGCCAGCAGCTTCCAAGCATCTGGAAACACCATATATTTT.

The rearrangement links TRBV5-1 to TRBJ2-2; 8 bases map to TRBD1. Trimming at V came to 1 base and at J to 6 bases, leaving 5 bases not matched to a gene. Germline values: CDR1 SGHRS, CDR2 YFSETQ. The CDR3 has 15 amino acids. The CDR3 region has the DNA TGCGCCAGCAGCTTGAGGACAGGGCCTCCCGGGGAGCTGTTTTTT. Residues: CASSLRTGPPGELFF.

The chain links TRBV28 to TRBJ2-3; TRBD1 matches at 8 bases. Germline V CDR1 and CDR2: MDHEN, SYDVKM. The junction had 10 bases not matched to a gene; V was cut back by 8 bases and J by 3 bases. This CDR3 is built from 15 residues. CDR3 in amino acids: CASLGTGRGTDTQYF. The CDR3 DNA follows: TGTGCCAGCTTGGGGACAGGCCGGGGGACAGATACGCAGTATTTT.

Written as DNA, the CDR3 is TGCAGTGCTAGTGCGACTAGCGGGAGTGGCTACGAGCAGTACTTC. Its protein product is CSASATSGSGYEQYF. The chain employs TRBV20-1 and TRBJ2-7, with 12 bases lining up with TRBD2. The germline V gene has CDR1 DFQATT and CDR2 SNEGSKA (reference sequence). This CDR3 is built from 15 residues. After removal of 3 bases from V and 3 bases from J, the junction contained 6 bases not matched to a gene.

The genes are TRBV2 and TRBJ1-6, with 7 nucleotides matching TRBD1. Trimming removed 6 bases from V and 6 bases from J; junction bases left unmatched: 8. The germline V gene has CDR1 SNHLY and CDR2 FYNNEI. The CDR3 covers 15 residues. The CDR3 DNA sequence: TGTGCCAGCAGACAGGGGTTGGAAAGTAATTCACCCCTCCACTTT. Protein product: CASRQGLESNSPLHF. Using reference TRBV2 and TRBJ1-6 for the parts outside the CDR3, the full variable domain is EPEVTQTPSHQVTQMGQEVILRCVPISNHLYFYWYRQILGQKVEFLVSFYNNEISEKSEIFDDQFSVERPDGSNFTLKIRSTKLEDSAMYFCASRQGLESNSPLHFGNGTRLTVT.

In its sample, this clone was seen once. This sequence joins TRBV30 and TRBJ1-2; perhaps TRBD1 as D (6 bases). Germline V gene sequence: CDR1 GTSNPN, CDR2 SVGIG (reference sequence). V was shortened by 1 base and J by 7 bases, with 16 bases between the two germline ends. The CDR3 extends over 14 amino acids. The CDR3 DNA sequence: TGTGCCTGGAGTGAGACGGCTGGGGGCTCTGGCTACACCTTC. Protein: CAWSETAGGSGYTF.

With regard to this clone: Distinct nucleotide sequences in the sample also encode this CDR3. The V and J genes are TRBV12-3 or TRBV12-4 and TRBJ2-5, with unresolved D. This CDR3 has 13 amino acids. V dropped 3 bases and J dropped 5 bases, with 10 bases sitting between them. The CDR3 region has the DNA TGTGCCAGCAGTTTCCGCGGCTGGGAGACCCAGTACTTC. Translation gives CASSFRGWETQYF.

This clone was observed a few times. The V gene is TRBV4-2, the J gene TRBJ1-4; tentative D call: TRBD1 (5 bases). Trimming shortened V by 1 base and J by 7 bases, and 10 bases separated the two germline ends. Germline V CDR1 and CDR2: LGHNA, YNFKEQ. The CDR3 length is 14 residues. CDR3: CASSQGVTGEKLFF. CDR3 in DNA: TGTGCCAGCAGCCAAGGGGTAACAGGTGAAAAACTGTTTTTT.

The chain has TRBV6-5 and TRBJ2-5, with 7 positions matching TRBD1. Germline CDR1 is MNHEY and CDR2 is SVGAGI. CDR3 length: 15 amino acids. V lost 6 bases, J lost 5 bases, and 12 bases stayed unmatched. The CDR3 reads CASRARDSVVETQYF. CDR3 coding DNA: TGTGCCAGCAGGGCCCGGGACAGTGTTGTCGAGACCCAGTACTTC.